Listed here are 30 T cell receptor beta chains from one sample, sequenced in a study of blood T cells in healthy people across ages (dated by TCRdb to between 2014 and 2017). Receptor libraries were prepared by 5' RACE. Instrument used: Illumina HiSeq 2500. A second PCR of about 6 to 11 cycles was run with a J-beta primer mix and a sample-barcoded 5' primer. The raw public data were reprocessed by TCRdb itself: fastp quality trimming at Q25, MiXCR clonotype calling, in-frame beta chains only. Rows are combined by CDR3 protein, so each entry shows the most common genes and DNA. The sample table contains roughly 860,000 distinct CDR3 sequences; only one count was recorded for less than 80% of them. The ten biggest clones cover about 30% of the sample. Material for sequencing was blood. These receptors originate from a man under 40 in good health.

This clonotype was recorded a few times. This chain uses TRBV6-2 or TRBV6-3 with TRBJ1-1; D is perhaps TRBD1 (6 bases). The germline V and J ends were trimmed by 6 bases and 3 bases, with 14 bases remaining between them. The CDR3 has 14 residues. In germline, CDR1 is MNHEY, CDR2 SVGEGT. The CDR3 nucleotides are TGTGCCAGCAGCCTGCCCGGACAGTACACTGAAGCTTTCTTT. This encodes CASSLPGQYTEAFF.

This clonotype was observed a handful of times. This chain links TRBV7-8 with TRBJ2-4; TRBD1 might be the D (5 bases). V lost 2 bases and J 7 bases, leaving 9 bases between the germline ends. The CDR3 has 13 residues. The V gene's germline CDR1 is SGHVS and CDR2 FQNEAQ. CDR3: CASSLIWGNIQYF. The CDR3 DNA sequence: TGTGCCAGCAGCTTAATTTGGGGCAACATTCAGTACTTC.

The gene calls are TRBV4-3 and TRBJ2-2; D remains ambiguous. Germline V gene sequence: CDR1 LGHNA, CDR2 YSLEER. The CDR3 covers 14 residues. The V and J ends lost 0 bases and 6 bases respectively, with 8 bases between them. CDR3 DNA: TGCGCCAGCAGCCAAGATCGGATGGCCGGGGAGCTGTTTTTT. Encoded protein: CASSQDRMAGELFF.

There are a few counts of this clonotype. The chain carries TRBV28 and TRBJ2-7; 11 bases match TRBD1. CDR1 and CDR2 from the germline V gene are MDHEN and SYDVKM. This CDR3 contains 15 residues. V was clipped by 8 bases and J by 0 bases; unmatched bases: 6. DNA for the CDR3: TGTGCCAGCCGTCCCGGGACAGGGGGCTCCTACGAGCAGTACTTC. Encoded protein: CASRPGTGGSYEQYF.

This clonotype was seen just once. This chain joins TRBV7-9 and TRBJ2-3; unclear D gene. This CDR3 is 13 amino acids long. From germline, CDR1 is SEHNR and CDR2 FQNEAQ (reference sequence). V gave up 7 bases and J gave up 4 bases, with 12 bases separating them. The CDR3 sequence: CASIATSADTQYF. The CDR3 DNA reads as TGTGCCAGCATAGCCACCAGCGCAGATACGCAGTATTTT.

This clonotype was picked up one time. V and J are TRBV20-1 and TRBJ2-5; no reliable D call. Trimming took off 3 bases at V and 1 base at J, with 9 bases between the two ends. Germline assignment: CDR1 DFQATT and CDR2 SNEGSKA (reference sequence). This CDR3 is built from 13 residues. In DNA, the CDR3 is TGCAGTGCTAGTGCGCTAGTCCAAGAGACCCAGTACTTC. Its translation: CSASALVQETQYF.

Points on this clonotype: No DNA is shown, since the ends of the CDR3 on it are uncertain; the CDR3 is the one TCRdb lists. The rearrangement links TRBV27 to TRBJ1-2; the DNA was not compared with TRBD1, the D call given in the table. The CDR3 is 13 residues long, counting both termini. Looked up from germline, CDR1 is MNHEY and CDR2 is SMNVEV (reference sequence). The CDR3 protein is CAISPRTGYGCTF.

The chain uses TRBV9 and TRBJ2-5; 7 bases match TRBD2. The end of the DNA fits TRBJ2-7 better, so the J call may be wrong. The germline V gene encodes CDR1 SGDLS and CDR2 YYNGEE. The CDR3 spans 12 residues. CDR3 sequence: CASRGESYEQYF. CDR3 DNA: TGTGCCAGCCGGGGGGAGTCCTACGAGCAGTACTTC.

V gene TRBV29-1 combines with J gene TRBJ2-2; D perhaps matches TRBD2 (5 bases). With 4 bases removed from V and 3 bases from J, the gap between germline ends came to 9 bases. Germline V gives CDR1 SQVTM, CDR2 ANQGSEA. This CDR3 region has 13 residues. CDR3 nucleotide sequence: TGCAGCGTTGGGGAGCGTTACACCGGGGAGCTGTTTTTT. Protein sequence: CSVGERYTGELFF.

Turning to this clonotype: A read error may account for a junction end that differs from germline. This chain joins TRBV4-2 and TRBJ1-2; 7 nucleotides match TRBD1. CDR3 size: 15 residues. Germline CDR1 LGHNA, CDR2 YNFKEQ. CDR3 bases: TGTGCCAGCAGCCAAGATAGGGGACAGAACTATGGCTACATCTTC. It specifies CASSQDRGQNYGYIF.

The J gene is TRBJ1-5, the V gene TRBV4-3, with D tentatively TRBD1 (5 bases). V was trimmed by 3 bases and J by 4 bases, leaving 13 bases between them. Germline lookup yields CDR1 LGHNA and CDR2 YSLEER. The CDR3 runs to 15 residues. Here the CDR3 DNA reads TGCGCCAGCAGCCAGACCCGGGACGGGAATCAGCCCCAGCATTTT. This gives the protein CASSQTRDGNQPQHF.

This clonotype was observed a single time. The rearrangement links TRBV5-1 to TRBJ2-4, with 8 bases identical to TRBD1. The CDR3 covers 14 residues. Germline CDR1 SGHRS, CDR2 YFSETQ. With V trimmed by 0 bases and J by 8 bases, 4 bases remained unmatched. For the CDR3, the DNA is TGCGCCAGCAGCTTGGGGCAGGGGGCGGACATTCAGTACTTC. Amino acids: CASSLGQGADIQYF.

V usage is TRBV4-3 and J usage is TRBJ1-1, with D possibly being TRBD1 (5 bases). Germline V CDR1 and CDR2: LGHNA, YSLEER. This CDR3 has 16 residues. The V end was cut by 1 base, the J end by 0 bases, with 12 bases between. The CDR3 region is CASSQVPTVLNTEAFF. In DNA, the CDR3 is TGCGCCAGCAGCCAAGTTCCGACAGTGCTGAACACTGAAGCTTTCTTT.

This clonotype was observed a few times. V and J are TRBV3-1 and TRBJ2-7; D might be TRBD1 (5 bases). The better agreement between TRBJ2-5 and the DNA end casts doubt on the J call. CDR1 and CDR2 from the germline V gene are LGHDT and YNNKEL (reference sequence). The CDR3 is 18 residues long. The DNA of the CDR3 is TGTGCCAGCAGCCAAGATAGGCTCAGGGCAATCCCCGCGTGGACCCAGTACTTC. Amino acids: CASSQDRLRAIPAWTQYF.

The chain employs TRBV5-5 and TRBJ2-7, with 9 bases matching TRBD1. The trim removed 4 bases at V and 6 bases at J, leaving 17 bases unmatched. The CDR3 is made up of 17 amino acids. Germline CDR1 is SGHKS and CDR2 is YYEKEE (reference sequence). The CDR3 DNA reads as TGTGCCAGCAGCCTAGTCGGACAGGGGCTCTGGGGACGCGAGCAGTACTTC. Its protein product is CASSLVGQGLWGREQYF.

This chain connects TRBV15 to TRBJ1-1; 9 nucleotides agree with TRBD1. Looked up from germline, CDR1 is LNHNV and CDR2 is YYDKDF (reference sequence). This CDR3 is built from 15 residues. J gave up 5 bases and V 0 bases, and 4 bases lay outside the gene matches. The CDR3 sequence is CATSRDTGGKTEAFF. DNA for the CDR3: TGTGCCACCAGCAGAGATACAGGGGGCAAAACTGAAGCTTTCTTT.

The rearrangement uses TRBV10-3 and TRBJ2-3, with D perhaps matching TRBD1 or TRBD2 (5 bases each). Germline loops: CDR1 ENHRY, CDR2 SYGVKD. The CDR3 spans 17 residues. Deletions cut 5 bases from V and 2 bases from J, with 20 bases between. The chain's CDR3 is CAISSPGTERSTDTQYF. The CDR3 region has the DNA TGTGCCATCAGTTCACCCGGGACGGAGCGGTCCACAGATACGCAGTATTTT.

J is TRBJ2-4 and V is TRBV14; D is undetermined. Germline V lookup: CDR1 SGHDN, CDR2 FVKESK. The CDR3 has 15 amino acids. Trimming cost V 3 bases and J 0 bases, with 9 bases left between them. For the CDR3, the DNA is TGTGCCAGCAGCCAGGCCACTCTAGCCAAAAACATTCAGTACTTC. Protein product: CASSQATLAKNIQYF.

The table lists this clonotype with a few counts. The rearrangement uses TRBV7-3 and TRBJ1-6, with 10 bases aligning to TRBD1. The J segment lost 9 bases and the V segment lost 6 bases, leaving 5 bases of the junction unmatched. The CDR3 is made up of 14 amino acids. Germline V gives CDR1 SGHTA, CDR2 FQGTGA. In DNA, the CDR3 is TGTGCCAGCAGTCGCCGGGACAGGGGTTCACCCCTCCACTTT. As protein: CASSRRDRGSPLHF.

The chain uses TRBV28 and TRBJ2-7; D could derive from TRBD1 or TRBD2 (6 bases each). The CDR3 spans 15 residues. Germline lookup yields CDR1 MDHEN and CDR2 SYDVKM. The V end was cut by 6 bases, the J end by 3 bases, with 18 bases between. CDR3 sequence: CASSHAWGAGYEQYF. The CDR3 DNA reads TGTGCCAGCAGCCACGCTTGGGGGGCGGGCTACGAGCAGTACTTC.

The chain links TRBV27 to TRBJ2-2, with D uncertain. Germline lookup yields CDR1 MNHEY and CDR2 SMNVEV (reference sequence). V gave up 4 bases and J gave up 1 base, with 10 bases separating them. The CDR3 spans 15 residues. DNA for the CDR3: TGTGCCAGCAGTTCCGGTCGATTGAACACCGGGGAGCTGTTTTTT. Its protein product is CASSSGRLNTGELFF.

This rearrangement joins TRBV12-3 or TRBV12-4 to TRBJ1-6; the D is unclear. The V gene lost 2 bases and the J gene lost 9 bases, with 11 bases spanning the gap. The CDR3 totals 14 residues. The CDR3 nucleotides read TGTGCCAGCAGTTTAACGGAGCGGGGTTCACCCCTCCACTTT. Residues: CASSLTERGSPLHF.

This chain links TRBV7-9 with TRBJ1-2, with 8 bases that match TRBD1. The CDR3 sequence is 15 residues long. CDR1 SEHNR and CDR2 FQNEAQ come from the germline V gene (reference sequence). The V segment lost 6 bases and the J segment 6 bases; nucleotides outside the gene matches: 12. CDR3 sequence reads: CASSGQGVSLDGYTF. CDR3 in DNA: TGTGCCAGCAGTGGACAGGGAGTAAGTCTAGATGGCTACACCTTC.

The chain employs TRBV6-1 and TRBJ2-7, with D maybe TRBD1 (6 bases). Trimming took off 6 bases at V and 4 bases at J, with 19 bases between the two ends. This CDR3 comprises 15 residues. CDR1 is MNHNS and CDR2 is SASEGT in the germline V gene. CDR3 region: CASSPPRGHPYEQYF. The CDR3 DNA is TGTGCCAGCAGCCCGCCCAGGGGCCACCCGTACGAGCAGTACTTC.

The V call is TRBV7-9, the J call TRBJ1-1, with D perhaps matching TRBD1 (5 bases). V was cut by 1 base and J by 4 bases, with 19 bases left in between. The CDR3 has 17 amino acids. Germline V gene sequence: CDR1 SEHNR, CDR2 FQNEAQ (reference sequence). The CDR3 loop reads CASSLGRGSFGSTEAFF. CDR3 DNA sequence: TGTGCCAGCAGCTTAGGAAGGGGTAGTTTTGGGAGCACTGAAGCTTTCTTT.

The chain's CDR3 is CASSVERTGVGTDTQYF. The DNA for the CDR3 is TGTGCCAGCAGCGTAGAAAGGACAGGGGTTGGGACAGATACGCAGTATTTT. This chain connects TRBV9 to TRBJ2-3; 9 nucleotides align to TRBD1. The CDR3 runs 17 residues. With 0 bases clipped from V and 3 bases from J, the junction kept 8 bases outside the gene matches. From germline, CDR1 is SGDLS and CDR2 YYNGEE.

The chain is built from TRBV2 and TRBJ1-1, with TRBD1 matching over 10 bases. Germline-derived CDR1 and CDR2 are SNHLY and FYNNEI. CDR3 length: 16 amino acids. J lost 0 bases, V lost 3 bases, and 4 bases had no gene match. CDR3 DNA sequence: TGTGCCAGCAGTGACCCTGGACAGGGGGTGAACACTGAAGCTTTCTTT. As protein: CASSDPGQGVNTEAFF.

This clonotype was recorded once. This chain joins TRBV4-1 and TRBJ2-4; tentatively, D is TRBD2 (5 bases). This CDR3 has 18 amino acids. Between the trimmed V and J ends, which lost 4 bases and 8 bases, there was a span of 27 bases. Germline CDR1 and CDR2: MGHRA and YSYEKL. The CDR3, as DNA: TGCGCCAGCAGCCCCGGCCGCGAGTGGGAGATGAATGGTGACATTCAGTACTTC. Translated, it gives CASSPGREWEMNGDIQYF.

The chain carries TRBV4-3 and TRBJ1-6; D unresolved. The CDR3 is 14 amino acids. Trimming cost V 0 bases and J 14 bases, with 14 bases left between them. CDR1 is LGHNA and CDR2 is YSLEER in the germline V gene. DNA for the CDR3: TGCGCCAGCAGCCAAGATCTAGAATTCCCCTCCCTCCACTTT. This sequence encodes CASSQDLEFPSLHF.

V gene TRBV20-1 combines with J gene TRBJ2-5; a possible D gene is TRBD1 (5 bases). The J call may not be correct, given that the DNA end is closer to TRBJ2-7. This CDR3 is built from 12 residues. In germline, CDR1 is DFQATT, CDR2 SNEGSKA (reference sequence). This CDR3 reads CSAPQGVREQYF. CDR3 DNA sequence: TGCAGTGCACCCCAAGGGGTCCGCGAGCAGTACTTC.